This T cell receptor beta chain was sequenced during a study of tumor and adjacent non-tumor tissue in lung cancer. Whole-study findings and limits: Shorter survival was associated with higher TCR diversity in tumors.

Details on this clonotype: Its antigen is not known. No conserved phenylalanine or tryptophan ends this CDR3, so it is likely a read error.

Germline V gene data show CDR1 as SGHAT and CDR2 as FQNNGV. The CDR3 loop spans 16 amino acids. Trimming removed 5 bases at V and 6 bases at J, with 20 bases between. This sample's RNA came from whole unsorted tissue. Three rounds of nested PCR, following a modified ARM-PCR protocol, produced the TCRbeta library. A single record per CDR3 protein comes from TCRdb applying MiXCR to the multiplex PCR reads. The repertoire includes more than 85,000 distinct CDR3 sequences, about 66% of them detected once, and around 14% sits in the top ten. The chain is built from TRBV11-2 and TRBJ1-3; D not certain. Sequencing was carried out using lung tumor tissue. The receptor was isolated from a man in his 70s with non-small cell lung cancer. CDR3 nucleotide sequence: TGTGCCAGCAGCCCTCTCCGCCAGGAGGCCGCAAACACCATATATTCT. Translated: CASSPLRQEAANTIYS.